This TCR beta chain was recovered during a study of type 1 and type 2 diabetes patients. The length of the CDR3 is 15 residues. Germline CDR1 and CDR2: WSHSY and SAAADI. V was clipped by 7 bases and J by 7 bases; unmatched bases: 7. PCR was run on genomic DNA. A primer set of 30 forward and 13 reverse primers amplified the CDR3. From the multiplex PCR reads, TCRdb called clonotypes with MiXCR, one entry per CDR3 protein. The sample records under 300,000 distinct CDR3 sequences, around 47% being singletons. This TCR came from a man younger than 35 with type 2 diabetes. This chain uses TRBV10-2 with TRBJ1-6; 10 bases match TRBD1. The sequencing input was peripheral blood mononuclear cells (PBMCs). The CDR3 is CASISGDRGNSPLHF. The CDR3 region has the DNA TGCGCCAGCATATCCGGGGACAGGGGCAATTCACCCCTCCACTTT.